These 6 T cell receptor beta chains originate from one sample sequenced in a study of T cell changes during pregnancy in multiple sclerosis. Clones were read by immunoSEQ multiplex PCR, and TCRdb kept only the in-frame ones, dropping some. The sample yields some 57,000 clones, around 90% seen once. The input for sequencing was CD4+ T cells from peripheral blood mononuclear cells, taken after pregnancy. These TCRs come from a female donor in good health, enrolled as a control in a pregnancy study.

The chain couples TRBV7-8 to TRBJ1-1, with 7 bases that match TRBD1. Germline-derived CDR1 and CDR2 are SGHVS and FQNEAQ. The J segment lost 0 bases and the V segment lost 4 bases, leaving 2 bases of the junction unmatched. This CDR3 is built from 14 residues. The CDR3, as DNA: TGTGCCAGCAGCTCCAGGGGGATGAACACTGAAGCTTTCTTT. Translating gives CASSSRGMNTEAFF.

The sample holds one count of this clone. DNA of the CDR3: TGTGCCAGCAGTCCGACTAGCGGGGGAAACAATGAGCAGTTCTTC. Translating it yields CASSPTSGGNNEQFF. J is TRBJ2-1 and V is TRBV7-3, with TRBD2 identical over 12 bases. The junction had 5 bases not matched to a gene; V was cut back by 6 bases and J by 5 bases. Germline V CDR1 and CDR2: SGHTA, FQGTGA. CDR3 length: 15 amino acids.

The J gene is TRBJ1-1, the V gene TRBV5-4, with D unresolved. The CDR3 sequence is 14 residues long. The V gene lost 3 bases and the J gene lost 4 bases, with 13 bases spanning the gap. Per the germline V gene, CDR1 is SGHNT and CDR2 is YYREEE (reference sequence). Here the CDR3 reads CASSSNTEGTEAFF. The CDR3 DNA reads TGTGCCAGCAGCTCAAATACCGAGGGCACTGAAGCTTTCTTT.

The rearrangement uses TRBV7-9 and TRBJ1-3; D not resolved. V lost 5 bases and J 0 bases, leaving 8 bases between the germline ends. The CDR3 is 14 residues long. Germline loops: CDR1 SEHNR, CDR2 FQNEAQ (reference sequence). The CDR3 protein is CASSPGGSGNTIYF. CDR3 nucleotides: TGTGCCAGCAGCCCAGGAGGCTCTGGAAACACCATATATTTT.

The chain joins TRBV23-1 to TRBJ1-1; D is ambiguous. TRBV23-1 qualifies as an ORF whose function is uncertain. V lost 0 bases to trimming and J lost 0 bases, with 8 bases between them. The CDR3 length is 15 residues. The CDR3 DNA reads TGCGCCAGCAGTCAATCAGACGGGTTGAACACTGAAGCTTTCTTT. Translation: CASSQSDGLNTEAFF.

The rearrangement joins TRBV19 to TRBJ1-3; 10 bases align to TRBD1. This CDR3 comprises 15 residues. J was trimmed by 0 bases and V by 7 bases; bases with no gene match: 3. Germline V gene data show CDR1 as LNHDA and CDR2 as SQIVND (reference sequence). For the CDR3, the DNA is TGTGCCAGTACCGGGACAGGGGTCTCTGGAAACACCATATATTTT. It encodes CASTGTGVSGNTIYF.